These T cell receptor beta chains were read from a single sample in a study of CD4 T cells in relation to SARS-CoV-2 and coronaviruses. Profiling relied on immunoSEQ multiplex PCR, and the TCRdb table lists in-frame clones only, not all of them. The table records more than 15,000 clones, roughly four fifths of them present only once. No antigen has been assigned to these receptors. Sequencing input: CD4+ T cells from PBMCs, cultured in vitro. The receptors derive from a human donor in good health. Each CDR3 is given with its conserved first and last residue. D genes are given only for firm matches. Clone sizes are given selectively: once, few, many, or a class where the clone is expanded.

cdr3_aa cdr3_nt d_call j_call clone_size v_call
CAWSSGPGFTGNTIYF TGTGCCTGGAGTAGCGGACCAGGGTTTACTGGAAACACCATATATTTT NA TRBJ1-3 NA TRBV30
CASSLGTVQETQYF TGTGCCAGCAGCCTCGGGACCGTTCAAGAGACCCAGTACTTC NA TRBJ2-5 NA TRBV7-2
CASSLVDTRGEAFF TGTGCCAGCAGCTTAGTAGACACGAGGGGTGAAGCTTTCTTT NA TRBJ1-1 few TRBV11-2
CASSYSLSTGELFF TGTGCCAGCAGTTACTCGTTGAGCACCGGGGAGCTGTTTTTT NA TRBJ2-2 NA TRBV6-2/TRBV6-3
CASSQGTGLYEQYF TGCGCCAGCAGCCAAGGGACAGGACTCTACGAGCAGTACTTC TRBD1 TRBJ2-7 NA TRBV4-3
CASSRLGQGANGYTF TGTGCCAGCAGCCGGCTCGGACAGGGGGCCAATGGCTACACCTTC TRBD1 TRBJ1-2 once TRBV5-6
CASSQEAGAKDNEQFF TGTGCCAGCTCCCAGGAAGCGGGAGCCAAAGACAATGAGCAGTTCTTC TRBD2 TRBJ2-1 NA TRBV2
CASSTGGLAGNERKQFF TGTGCCAGTAGTACCGGGGGACTAGCGGGGAACGAGAGGAAGCAGTTCTTC TRBD2 TRBJ2-1 NA TRBV19
CASRNSGSYGYTF TGTGCCAGCAGGAATTCAGGGTCCTATGGCTACACCTTC NA TRBJ1-2 NA TRBV2
CASHFGGNQPQHF TGTGCCAGCCACTTCGGGGGCAATCAGCCCCAGCATTTT NA TRBJ1-5 NA TRBV6-5
CASSPRNRGESYGYTF TGTGCCAGCAGCCCCCGGAATCGGGGCGAGAGCTATGGCTACACCTTC NA TRBJ1-2 NA TRBV5-4
CASSPRQGGGDTEAFF TGTGCCAGTAGTCCGCGACAGGGCGGTGGGGACACTGAAGCTTTCTTT TRBD1 TRBJ1-1 NA TRBV19
CASSPLGLAGVNEQFF TGTGCCAGCAGCCCCTTGGGACTAGCGGGAGTAAATGAGCAGTTCTTC TRBD2 TRBJ2-1 NA TRBV3-1/TRBV3-2
CASRRTSGEQFF TGTGCCAGCAGGCGCACTAGCGGAGAGCAGTTCTTC TRBD2 TRBJ2-1 NA TRBV2
CASSPGQGWNSPLHF TGTGCCAGCAGCCCCGGACAGGGGTGGAATTCACCCCTCCACTTT TRBD1 TRBJ1-6 few TRBV7-2
CASSLDGGAVSEKLFF TGTGCCAGCAGCTTGGACGGGGGCGCCGTCTCGGAAAAACTGTTTTTT NA TRBJ1-4 NA TRBV5-5
CASSPTSPREDYEQYF TGTGCCAGCAGCCCGACATCTCCTAGGGAGGACTACGAGCAGTACTTC NA TRBJ2-7 once TRBV7-9
CASSSGQLWPYEQYF TGTGCCAGCAGCTCCGGACAGCTCTGGCCCTACGAGCAGTACTTC NA TRBJ2-7 NA TRBV6-5
CTSSQGVGHNRQTQYF TGCACCAGCAGCCAAGGGGTAGGACATAACCGCCAGACCCAGTACTTC NA TRBJ2-5 once TRBV1
CASSLSGGVDTQYF TGTGCCAGCAGCTTAAGCGGGGGGGTAGATACGCAGTATTTT TRBD2 TRBJ2-3 NA TRBV7-2
CASGPGTDQETQYF TGTGCTAGTGGCCCCGGAACGGATCAAGAGACCCAGTACTTC NA TRBJ2-5 NA TRBV12-5
CAISESGSQETQYF TGTGCCATCAGTGAGTCAGGTTCCCAGGAGACCCAGTACTTC NA TRBJ2-5 few TRBV10-3
CASSPSGRGRGGYEQYF TGTGCCAGCAGCCCTTCGGGAAGAGGAAGGGGAGGCTACGAGCAGTACTTC NA TRBJ2-7 NA TRBV6-2/TRBV6-3
CASSPPNGRGANVLTF TGTGCCAGCTCACCACCGAACGGAAGAGGGGCCAACGTCCTGACTTTC NA TRBJ2-6 NA TRBV18
CASSEAFKAGVLTDTQYF TGTGCCAGCAGTGAAGCATTTAAGGCGGGGGTCCTCACAGATACGCAGTATTTT TRBD2 TRBJ2-3 NA TRBV2
CASSGGGWTDTQYF TGCGCCAGCAGCGGAGGGGGTTGGACAGATACGCAGTATTTT NA TRBJ2-3 NA TRBV5-1
CASSPLAGGPGDEQYF TGTGCCAGCAGCCCGCTAGCGGGAGGGCCTGGGGACGAGCAGTACTTC TRBD2 TRBJ2-7 NA TRBV7-9